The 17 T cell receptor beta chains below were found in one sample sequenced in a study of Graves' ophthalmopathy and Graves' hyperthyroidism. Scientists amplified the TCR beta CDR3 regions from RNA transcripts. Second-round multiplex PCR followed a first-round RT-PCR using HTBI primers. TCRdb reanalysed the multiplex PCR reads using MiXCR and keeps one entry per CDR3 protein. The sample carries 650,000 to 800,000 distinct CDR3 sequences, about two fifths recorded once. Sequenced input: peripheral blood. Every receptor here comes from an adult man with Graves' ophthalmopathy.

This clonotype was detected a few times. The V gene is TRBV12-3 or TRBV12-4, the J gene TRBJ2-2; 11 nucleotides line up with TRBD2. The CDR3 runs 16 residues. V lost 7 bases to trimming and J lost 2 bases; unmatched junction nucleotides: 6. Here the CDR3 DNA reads TGTGCCAGCACCCCGGGACTAGCGGCTAACACCGGGGAGCTGTTTTTT. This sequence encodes CASTPGLAANTGELFF.

CDR3 coding DNA: TGTGCCAGCAGCGTGACCGGGGGGGCCACCGGGGAGCTGTTTTTT. Its translation: CASSVTGGATGELFF. The chain combines TRBV9 with TRBJ2-2; 8 nucleotides align to TRBD2. This CDR3 spans 15 amino acids. After removal of 2 bases from V and 4 bases from J, the junction contained 4 bases not matched to a gene. The germline V gene has CDR1 SGDLS and CDR2 YYNGEE.

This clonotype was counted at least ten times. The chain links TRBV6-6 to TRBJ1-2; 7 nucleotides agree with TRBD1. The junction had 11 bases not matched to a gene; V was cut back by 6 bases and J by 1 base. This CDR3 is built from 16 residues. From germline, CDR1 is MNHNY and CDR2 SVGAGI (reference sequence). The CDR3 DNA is TGTGCCAGCAGCGATCATCCGGGACAGAATAACTATGGCTACACCTTC. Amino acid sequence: CASSDHPGQNNYGYTF.

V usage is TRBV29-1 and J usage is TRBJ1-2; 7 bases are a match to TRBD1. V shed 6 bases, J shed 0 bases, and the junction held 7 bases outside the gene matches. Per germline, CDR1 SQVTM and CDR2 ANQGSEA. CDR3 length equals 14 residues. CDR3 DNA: TGCAGCGTGAGACAGGGCGAAGCTAACTATGGCTACACCTTC. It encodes CSVRQGEANYGYTF.

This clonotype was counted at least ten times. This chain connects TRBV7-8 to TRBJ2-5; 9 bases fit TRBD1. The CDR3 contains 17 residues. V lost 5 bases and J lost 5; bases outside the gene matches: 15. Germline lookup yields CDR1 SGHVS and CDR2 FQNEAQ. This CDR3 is CASSMGAGTGSLETQYF. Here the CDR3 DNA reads TGTGCCAGCAGCATGGGGGCCGGGACAGGGAGTCTGGAGACCCAGTACTTC.

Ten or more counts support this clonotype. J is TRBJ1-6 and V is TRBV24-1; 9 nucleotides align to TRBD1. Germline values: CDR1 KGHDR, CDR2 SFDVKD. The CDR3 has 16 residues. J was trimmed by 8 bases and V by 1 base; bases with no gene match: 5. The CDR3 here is CATSDLPGQGDSPLHF. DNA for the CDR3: TGTGCCACCAGTGATTTACCGGGACAGGGAGATTCACCCCTCCACTTT.

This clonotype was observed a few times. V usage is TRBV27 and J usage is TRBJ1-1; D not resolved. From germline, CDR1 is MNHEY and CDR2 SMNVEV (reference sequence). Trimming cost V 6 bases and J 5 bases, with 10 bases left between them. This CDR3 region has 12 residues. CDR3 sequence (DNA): TGTGCCAGCAGGGGGTGGATGACTGAAGCTTTCTTT. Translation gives CASRGWMTEAFF.

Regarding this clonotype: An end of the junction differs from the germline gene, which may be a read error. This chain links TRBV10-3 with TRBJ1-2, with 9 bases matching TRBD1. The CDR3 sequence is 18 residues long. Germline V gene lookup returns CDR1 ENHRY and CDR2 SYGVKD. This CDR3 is CASSPTVNRTGAFYGYTF. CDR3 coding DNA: TGTGCCAGCAGTCCGACCGTCAATAGGACAGGGGCCTTCTATGGCTACACCTTC.

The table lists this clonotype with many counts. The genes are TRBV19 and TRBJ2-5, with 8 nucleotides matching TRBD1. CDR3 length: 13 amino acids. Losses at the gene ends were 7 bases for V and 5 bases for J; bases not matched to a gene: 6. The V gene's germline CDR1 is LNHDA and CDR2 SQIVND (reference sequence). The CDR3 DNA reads TGTGCCAGTACCGACAGGGGCCGGGAGACCCAGTACTTC. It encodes CASTDRGRETQYF. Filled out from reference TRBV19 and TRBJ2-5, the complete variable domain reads DGGITQSPKYLFRKEGQNVTLSCEQNLNHDAMYWYRQDPGQGLRLIYYSQIVNDFQKGDIAEGYSVSREKKESFPLTVTSAQKNPTAFYLCASTDRGRETQYFGPGTRLLVL.

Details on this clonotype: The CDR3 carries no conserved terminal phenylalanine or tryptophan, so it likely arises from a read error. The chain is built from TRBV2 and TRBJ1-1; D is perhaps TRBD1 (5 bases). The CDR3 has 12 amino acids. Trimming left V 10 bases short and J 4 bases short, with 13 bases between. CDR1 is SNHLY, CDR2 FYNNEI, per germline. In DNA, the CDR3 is TGTGCCAACACGAAGGGGCCCACTGAAGCTTTCCTT. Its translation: CANTKGPTEAFL.

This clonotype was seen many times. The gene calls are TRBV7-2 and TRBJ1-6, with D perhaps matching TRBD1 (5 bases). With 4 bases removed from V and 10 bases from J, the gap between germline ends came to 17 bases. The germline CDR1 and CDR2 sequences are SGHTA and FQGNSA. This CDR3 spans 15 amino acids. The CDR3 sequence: CASSSRVRSGSPLHF. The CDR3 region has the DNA TGTGCCAGCAGCTCCAGGGTACGGTCCGGATCACCCCTCCACTTT.

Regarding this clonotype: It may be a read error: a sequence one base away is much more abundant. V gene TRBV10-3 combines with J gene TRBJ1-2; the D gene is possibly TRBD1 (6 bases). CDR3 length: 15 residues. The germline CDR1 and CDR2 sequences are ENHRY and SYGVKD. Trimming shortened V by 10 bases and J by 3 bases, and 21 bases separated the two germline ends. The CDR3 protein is CASRPGHGSDYGYTF. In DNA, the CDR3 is TGTGCCAGCAGGCCGGGACATGGAAGTGACTATGGCTACACCTTC.

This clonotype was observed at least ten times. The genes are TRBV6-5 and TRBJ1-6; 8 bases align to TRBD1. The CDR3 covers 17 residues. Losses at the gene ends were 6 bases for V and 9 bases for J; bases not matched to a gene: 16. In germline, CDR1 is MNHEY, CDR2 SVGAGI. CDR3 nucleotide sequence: TGTGCCAGCAGCCGAGGCGGCCCGGACAGGGTGGGTTCACCCCTCCACTTT. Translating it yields CASSRGGPDRVGSPLHF.

CDR3 amino acids: CSARLAGNTIYF. Here the CDR3 DNA reads TGCAGTGCTAGGCTAGCGGGAAACACCATATATTTT. The chain links TRBV20-1 to TRBJ1-3; D is uncertain. Germline lookup yields CDR1 DFQATT and CDR2 SNEGSKA (reference sequence). V lost 3 bases, J lost 4 bases, and 7 bases lay in between. The CDR3 runs to 12 residues.

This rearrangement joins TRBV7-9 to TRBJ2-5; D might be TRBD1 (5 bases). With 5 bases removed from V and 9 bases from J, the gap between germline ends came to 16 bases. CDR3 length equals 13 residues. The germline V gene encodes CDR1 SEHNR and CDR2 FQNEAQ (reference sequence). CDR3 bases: TGTGCCAGCAGCGACTGGGGCAATCAGCCCCAGTACTTC. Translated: CASSDWGNQPQYF.

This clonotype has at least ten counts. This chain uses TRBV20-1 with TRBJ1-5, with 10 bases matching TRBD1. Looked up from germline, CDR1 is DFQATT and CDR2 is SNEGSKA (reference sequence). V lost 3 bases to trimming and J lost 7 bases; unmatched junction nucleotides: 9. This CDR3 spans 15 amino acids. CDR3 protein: CSASKGTGAGQPQHF. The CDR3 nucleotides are TGCAGTGCTAGTAAGGGGACAGGGGCGGGGCAGCCCCAGCATTTT.

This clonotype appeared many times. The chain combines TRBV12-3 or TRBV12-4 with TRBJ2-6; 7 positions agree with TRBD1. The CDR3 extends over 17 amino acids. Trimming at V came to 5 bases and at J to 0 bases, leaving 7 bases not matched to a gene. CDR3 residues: CASSAGDRVSGANVLTF. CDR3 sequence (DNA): TGTGCCAGCAGTGCCGGGGACAGAGTCTCTGGGGCCAACGTCCTGACTTTC.